The clone carrying this TCR beta chain has at least ten counts. Its matching antigen is unknown. CDR3 regions were amplified by Arm-PCR using iRepertoire HTBI primers to build TCR beta libraries. TCRdb ran MiXCR on the multiplex PCR reads and lists one entry per CDR3 protein. This table has hundreds of thousands of distinct CDR3 sequences, around 13% appearing once. This entry belongs to a study of regulatory T cells in long-lasting Graves disease. The study, taken as a whole, reports: Authors noted too few samples as a limitation.

The CDR3 runs to 13 residues. In germline, CDR1 is SQVTM, CDR2 ANQGSEA. V trimming: 5 bases; J trimming: 4 bases; junction bases outside the gene matches: 5. Noted time point: newly diagnosed GD, antithyroid drugs for less than 3 months. Extracted PBMC RNA gave rise to the TCR library. An endocrinology unit in Xi'an, China, supplied the patients. The same sample was also studied in work on T cells in Graves' hyperthyroidism and ophthalmopathy. That work states: Blood shared most expanded thyroid clonotypes above 0.001.

The starting material was peripheral blood mononuclear cells (PBMCs), obtained at new diagnosis, from a patient treated with antithyroid drugs. The receptor's source is a woman aged 30 to 39 with Graves disease. The V gene is TRBV29-1, the J gene TRBJ2-7; TRBD2 matches 10 bases. In DNA form, the CDR3 reads TGCAGCGTTCGGTCTAGCGGGAGTTACGAGCAGTACTTC. Amino acid sequence: CSVRSSGSYEQYF.